This TCR beta chain is from a study of T cell changes during pregnancy in multiple sclerosis. The protocol was immunoSEQ multiplex PCR, while the TCRdb copy is restricted to in-frame clones and leaves out a portion. The sample lists roughly 80,000 clones; 90% to 95% were seen once. CDR1 is MGHDK and CDR2 is SYGVNS in the germline V gene. The CDR3 covers 13 residues. Trimming took off 6 bases at V and 3 bases at J, with 11 bases between the two ends. This sample comprised peripheral blood, obtained before pregnancy. The sequence was obtained from a female donor with multiple sclerosis, enrolled in a pregnancy study. V usage is TRBV25-1 and J usage is TRBJ1-1, with D perhaps matching TRBD1 (5 bases). The chain's CDR3 is CASSQQGHTEAFF. In DNA form, the CDR3 reads TGTGCCAGCAGCCAGCAGGGCCACACTGAAGCTTTCTTT.